This T cell receptor beta chain was identified during a study of T-cell memory formation after mild COVID-19. Study-level results: Still unconfirmed is whether the second-wave clones peaking on day 37 recognized SARS-CoV-2. CD4+ contracting clones lay mainly in CM and EM, CD8+ ones in EMRA. Later expanders leaned CD4+, whereas day 15 to 85 contracting clones were balanced CD4/CD8.

From germline, CDR1 is SGHTA and CDR2 FQGNSA. The CDR3 length is 14 residues. The trim removed 3 bases at V and 5 bases at J, leaving 4 bases unmatched. The 5'RACE method, run with constant-segment primers, produced TCR alpha and TCR beta cDNA libraries (carrying sample barcodes and UMIs). TCRdb itself ran the 5' RACE reads through MiXCR, one entry per CDR3 protein. This sample carries approximately 150,000 distinct CDR3 sequences, around 13% of them seen once, and the ten largest clones take 2.5% to 4%. This clonotype was observed a handful of times. Its antigen is currently unknown. J is TRBJ1-5 and V is TRBV7-2, with TRBD1 matching 7 bases. This TCR was recovered from a man younger than 35 who had mild COVID-19 (a few samples of this study predate the infection). Cell type and time point are not known. Material for sequencing was PBMCs or a T cell subset sorted from them (not recorded which). CDR3 in DNA: TGTGCCAGCAGCTTCGACAGGGAGTATCAGCCCCAGCATTTT. Its translation is CASSFDREYQPQHF.